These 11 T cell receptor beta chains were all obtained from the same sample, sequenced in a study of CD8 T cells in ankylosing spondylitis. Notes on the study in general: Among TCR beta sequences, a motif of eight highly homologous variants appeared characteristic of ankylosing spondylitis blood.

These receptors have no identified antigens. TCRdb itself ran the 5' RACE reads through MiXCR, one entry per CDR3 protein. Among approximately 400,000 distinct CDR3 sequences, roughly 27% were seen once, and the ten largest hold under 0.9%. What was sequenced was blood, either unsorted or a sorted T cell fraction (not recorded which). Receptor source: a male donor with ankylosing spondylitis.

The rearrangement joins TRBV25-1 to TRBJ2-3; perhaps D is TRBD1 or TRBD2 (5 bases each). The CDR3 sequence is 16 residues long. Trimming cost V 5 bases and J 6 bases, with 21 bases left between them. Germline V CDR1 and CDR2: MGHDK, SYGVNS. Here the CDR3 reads CASSPMDSPGFDTQYF. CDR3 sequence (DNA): TGTGCCAGCAGTCCGATGGACTCTCCAGGGTTTGATACGCAGTATTTT.

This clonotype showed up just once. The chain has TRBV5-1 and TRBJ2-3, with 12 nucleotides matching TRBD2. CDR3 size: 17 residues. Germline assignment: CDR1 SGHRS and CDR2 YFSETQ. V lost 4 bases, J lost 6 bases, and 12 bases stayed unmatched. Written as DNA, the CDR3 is TGCGCCAGCAGCCGGGCCCTAGCGGGAGGGGCTGGTGATACGCAGTATTTT. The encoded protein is CASSRALAGGAGDTQYF.

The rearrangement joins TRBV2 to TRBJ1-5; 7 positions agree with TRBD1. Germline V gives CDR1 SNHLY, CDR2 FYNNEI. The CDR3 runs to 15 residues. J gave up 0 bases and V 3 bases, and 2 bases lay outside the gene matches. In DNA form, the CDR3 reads TGTGCCAGCAGTGACAACAGGGGTAGCAATCAGCCCCAGCATTTT. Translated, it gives CASSDNRGSNQPQHF.

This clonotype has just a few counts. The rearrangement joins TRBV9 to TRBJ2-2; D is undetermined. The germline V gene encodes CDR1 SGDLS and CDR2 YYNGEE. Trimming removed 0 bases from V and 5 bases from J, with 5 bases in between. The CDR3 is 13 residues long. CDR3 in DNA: TGTGCCAGCAGCGTAGGGCCGACCGGGGAGCTGTTTTTT. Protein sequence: CASSVGPTGELFF.

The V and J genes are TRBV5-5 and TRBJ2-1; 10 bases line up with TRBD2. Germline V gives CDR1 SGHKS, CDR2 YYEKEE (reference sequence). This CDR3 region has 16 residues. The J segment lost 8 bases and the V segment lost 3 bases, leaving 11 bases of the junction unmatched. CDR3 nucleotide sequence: TGTGCCAGCAGCTCGCCACCTAGCGGGAGTTTTGATGAGCAGTTCTTC. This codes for CASSSPPSGSFDEQFF.

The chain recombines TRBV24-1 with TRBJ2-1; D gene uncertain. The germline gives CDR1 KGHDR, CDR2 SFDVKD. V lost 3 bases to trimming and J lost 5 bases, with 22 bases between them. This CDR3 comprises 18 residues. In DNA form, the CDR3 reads TGTGCCACCAGTGATCCCAAGGCACGGCTACCAGAAAACAATGAGCAGTTCTTC. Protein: CATSDPKARLPENNEQFF.

The CDR3 region is CASSPRQLLDNSPLHF. The CDR3 coding sequence is TGTGCCAGCAGCCCTAGACAGCTCCTGGATAATTCACCCCTCCACTTT. V and J are TRBV7-2 and TRBJ1-6; a weak D match, TRBD1 (5 bases). V lost 5 bases, J lost 5 bases, and 16 bases lay in between. The germline V gene encodes CDR1 SGHTA and CDR2 FQGNSA. This CDR3 has 16 amino acids.

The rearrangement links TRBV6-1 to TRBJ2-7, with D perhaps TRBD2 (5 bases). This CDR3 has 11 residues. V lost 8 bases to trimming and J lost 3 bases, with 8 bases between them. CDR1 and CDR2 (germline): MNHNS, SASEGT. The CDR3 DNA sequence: TGTGCCAGCGAAGGACTCTACGAGCAGTACTTC. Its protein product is CASEGLYEQYF.

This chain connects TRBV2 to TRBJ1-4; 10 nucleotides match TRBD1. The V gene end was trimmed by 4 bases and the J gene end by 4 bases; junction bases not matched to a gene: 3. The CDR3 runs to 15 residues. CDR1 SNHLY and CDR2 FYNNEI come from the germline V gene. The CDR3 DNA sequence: TGTGCCAGCAGTGTTGGGACAGGGGTTAATGAAAAACTGTTTTTT. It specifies CASSVGTGVNEKLFF.

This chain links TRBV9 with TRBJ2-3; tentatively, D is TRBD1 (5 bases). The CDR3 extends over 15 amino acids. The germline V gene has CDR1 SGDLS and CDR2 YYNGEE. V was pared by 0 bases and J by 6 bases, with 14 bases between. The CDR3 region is CASSVALTGFDTQYF. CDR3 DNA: TGTGCCAGCAGCGTAGCCCTAACAGGTTTCGATACGCAGTATTTT.

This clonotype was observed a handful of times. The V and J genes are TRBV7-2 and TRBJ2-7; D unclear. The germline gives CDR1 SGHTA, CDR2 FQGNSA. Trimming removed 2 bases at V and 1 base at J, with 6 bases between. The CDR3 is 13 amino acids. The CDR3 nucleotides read TGTGCCAGCAGCTTAAGGGATTCCTACGAGCAGTACGTC. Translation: CASSLRDSYEQYV.